Detailed here is one TCR beta chain. As yet, its antigen is unknown. CDR1 is SGHNT, CDR2 YENEEA, per germline. The CDR3 extends over 15 amino acids. Trimming shortened V by 1 base and J by 4 bases, and 13 bases separated the two germline ends. This sample is part of a study of Tregs in tolerant kidney transplant recipients. Study-wide points: No direct test of biological reproducibility was done here.

Here immunoSEQ multiplex PCR was the method, and the copy in TCRdb shows in-frame clones only, minus some. The sample comprises tens of thousands of clones, roughly 84% of which are singletons, and approximately 4% rests with the top ten. J is TRBJ2-5 and V is TRBV11-3, with D hard to call. Sequenced material: CD4+ T cells from blood. The sequence was collected from a human donor in good health. This CDR3 is CASSLGGNAGETQYF. The CDR3 nucleotides read TGTGCCAGCAGCTTAGGGGGAAACGCCGGAGAGACCCAGTACTTC. The complete variable domain, with remaining parts taken from reference TRBV11-3 and TRBJ2-5, reads EAGVVQSPRYKIIEKKQPVAFWCNPISGHNTLYWYLQNLGQGPELLIRYENEEAVDDSQLPKDRFSAERLKGVDSTLKIQPAELGDSAVYLCASSLGGNAGETQYFGPGTRLLVL.